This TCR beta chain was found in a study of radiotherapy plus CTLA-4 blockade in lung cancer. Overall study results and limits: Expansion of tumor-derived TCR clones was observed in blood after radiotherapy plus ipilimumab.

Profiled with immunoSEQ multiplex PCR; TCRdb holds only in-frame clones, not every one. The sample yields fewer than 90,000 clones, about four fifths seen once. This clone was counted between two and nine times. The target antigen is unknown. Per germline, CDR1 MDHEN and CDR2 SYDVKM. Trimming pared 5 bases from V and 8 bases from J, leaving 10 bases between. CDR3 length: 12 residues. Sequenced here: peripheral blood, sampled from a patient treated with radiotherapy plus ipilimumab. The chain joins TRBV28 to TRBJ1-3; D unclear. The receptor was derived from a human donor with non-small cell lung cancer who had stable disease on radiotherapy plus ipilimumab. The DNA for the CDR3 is TGTGCCAGCAGTGCGACATTCCACACCATATATTTT. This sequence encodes CASSATFHTIYF.